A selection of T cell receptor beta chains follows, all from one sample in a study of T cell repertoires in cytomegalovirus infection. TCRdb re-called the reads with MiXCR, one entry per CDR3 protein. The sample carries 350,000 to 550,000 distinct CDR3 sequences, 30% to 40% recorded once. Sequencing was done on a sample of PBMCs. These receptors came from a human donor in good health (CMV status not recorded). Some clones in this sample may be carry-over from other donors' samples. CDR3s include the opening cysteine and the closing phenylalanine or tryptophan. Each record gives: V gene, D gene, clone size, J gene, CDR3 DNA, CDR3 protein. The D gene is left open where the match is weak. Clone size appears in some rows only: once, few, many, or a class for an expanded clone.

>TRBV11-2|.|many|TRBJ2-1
TGTGCCCTCCGAAACGAATCCTACAATGAGCAGTTCTTC
CALRNESYNEQFF
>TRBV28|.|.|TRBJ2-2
TGTGCCAGCAGTTTGGGGGCGACCGGGGAGCTGTTTTTT
CASSLGATGELFF
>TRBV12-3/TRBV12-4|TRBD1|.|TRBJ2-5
TGTGCCAGCAGTTCTAGACAGGGTGGCGAGACCCAGTACTTC
CASSSRQGGETQYF
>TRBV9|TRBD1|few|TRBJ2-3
TGTGCCAGCAGCGTAGGGGACAGGGGAGGTGACACAGATACGCAGTATTTT
CASSVGDRGGDTDTQYF
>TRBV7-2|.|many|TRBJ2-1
TGTGCCAGCAGCTTACCGGAGGTTGGCAATGAGCAGTTCTTC
CASSLPEVGNEQFF
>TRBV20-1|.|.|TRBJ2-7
TGCAGTGCCAGGGGGCGGGGGATGTACGAGCAGTACTTC
CSARGRGMYEQYF
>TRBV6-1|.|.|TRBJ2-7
TGTGCCAGCAGTTCAGGCAGGGGCTCCTACGAGCAGTACTTC
CASSSGRGSYEQYF
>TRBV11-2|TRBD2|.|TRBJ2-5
TGTGCCAGCAGCTTGAGAGGCGGCGGGGGGTCACAAGAGACCCAGTACTTC
CASSLRGGGGSQETQYF
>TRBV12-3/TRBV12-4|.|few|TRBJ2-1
TGTGCCAGCAGTGACGCCCTTGGTGGACTTTACAATGAGCAGTTCTTC
CASSDALGGLYNEQFF
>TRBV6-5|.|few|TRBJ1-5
TGTGCCAGCAGTTACTCGCACAATCAGCCCCAGCATTTT
CASSYSHNQPQHF
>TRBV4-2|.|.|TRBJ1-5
TGTGCCAGCAGCCAAGAGGTATATCAGCCCCAGCATTTT
CASSQEVYQPQHF
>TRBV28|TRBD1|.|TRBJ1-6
TGTGCCAGCAGTTCGCATTCCAGGGGGAAGGGGTCACCCCTCCACTTT
CASSSHSRGKGSPLHF
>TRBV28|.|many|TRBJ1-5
TGTGCCAGCAGCTTAGGGGGGAGCAATCAGCCCCAGCATTTT
CASSLGGSNQPQHF
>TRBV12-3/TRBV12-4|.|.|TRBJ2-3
TGTGCCAGCAGTTCCGGACACAGCACAGATACGCAGTATTTT
CASSSGHSTDTQYF
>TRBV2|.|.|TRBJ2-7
TGTGCCAGCAGAATCGGGGTGGGCGAGCAGTACTTC
CASRIGVGEQYF
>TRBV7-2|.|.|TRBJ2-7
TGTGCCAGCAGACCCCTCCGGCCCGGAGCCGAGGGCGAGCAGTCCTTC
CASRPLRPGAEGEQSF
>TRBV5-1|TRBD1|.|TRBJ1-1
TGCGCCAGCAGCACCGCCTTCGGGACAGGGTTCAGTGAAGCTTTCTTT
CASSTAFGTGFSEAFF
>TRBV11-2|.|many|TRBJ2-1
TGTGCCAGCAGCATAAGTGGTACCAGCTCCTACAATGAGCAGTTCTTC
CASSISGTSSYNEQFF
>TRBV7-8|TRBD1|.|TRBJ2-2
TGTGCCAGCATCAAGACAGGGGGCAACATCGGGGAGCTGTTTTTT
CASIKTGGNIGELFF
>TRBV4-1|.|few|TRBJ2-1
TGCGCCAGCAGCCAAGAAAGTGGTGGACCCGGCCCCTACAATGAGCAGTTCTTC
CASSQESGGPGPYNEQFF
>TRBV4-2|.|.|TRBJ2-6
TGTGCCAGCTGCCAAGAGCCTGGGGCCAACGTCCTGACTTTC
CASCQEPGANVLTF
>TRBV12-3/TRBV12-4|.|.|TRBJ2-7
TGTGCCAGCAGTTTTGGTCTACTGGAAGAGCAGTACTTC
CASSFGLLEEQYF
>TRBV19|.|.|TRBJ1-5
TGTGCCAGTAGTATTCGGGTCTCGTTTAATCAGCCCCAGCATTTT
CASSIRVSFNQPQHF
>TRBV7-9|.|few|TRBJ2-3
TGTGCCAGCAGCTTATTCGGGACAAGGGATGGGACAGATACGCAGTATTTT
CASSLFGTRDGTDTQYF
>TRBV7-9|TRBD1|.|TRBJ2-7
TGTGCCAGCAGCTTAGGTAAAGGGGGCGCTTACGAGCAGTACTTC
CASSLGKGGAYEQYF
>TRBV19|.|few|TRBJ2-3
TGTGCCAGTAGTGGATGGTCAGCCCCGACAGATACGCAGTATTTT
CASSGWSAPTDTQYF
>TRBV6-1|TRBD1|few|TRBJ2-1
TGTGCCAGCAGTACGCCCAGGGGGAAATCCGGCAATGAGCAGTTCTTC
CASSTPRGKSGNEQFF
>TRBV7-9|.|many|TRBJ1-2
TGTGCCAGCAGCGACATGAGGGTGGGGCATCATGGCTACACCTTC
CASSDMRVGHHGYTF
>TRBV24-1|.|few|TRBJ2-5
TGTGCCACCGGGGGGGCCGGGGAAGAGACCCAGTACTTC
CATGGAGEETQYF
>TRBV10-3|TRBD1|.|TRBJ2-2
TGTGCCTCTCTGGGACAGGGTGGCACCGGGGAGCTGTTTTTT
CASLGQGGTGELFF
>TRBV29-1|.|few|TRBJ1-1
TGCAGCGTCTCATGGGCAGCGGCTGAAGCTTTCTTT
CSVSWAAAEAFF
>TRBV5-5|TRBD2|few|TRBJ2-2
TGTGCCAGCAGTTCGGCGAGACTAGCGGGAGTAGGGGAGCTGTTTTTT
CASSSARLAGVGELFF
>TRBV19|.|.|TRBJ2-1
TGTGCCAGTAGTATCGGACCGGGGAGCAGGAATGAGCAGTTCTTC
CASSIGPGSRNEQFF
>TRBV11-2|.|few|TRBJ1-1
TGTGCCAGCAGCTTAGCCCCCGGGGGCCGAACTGAAGCTTTCTTT
CASSLAPGGRTEAFF
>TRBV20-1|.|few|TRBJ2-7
TGCAGTGCTAGAGGCCCCATCTCAACCTACGAGCAGTACTTC
CSARGPISTYEQYF
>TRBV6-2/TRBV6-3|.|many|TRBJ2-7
TGTGCCAGCAGTTACAGTACCTACGAGCAGTACTTC
CASSYSTYEQYF
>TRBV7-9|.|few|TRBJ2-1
TGTGCCAGCAGCTTTAGTTGGGGACGGGACCCGAGGTACAATGAGCAGTTCTTC
CASSFSWGRDPRYNEQFF
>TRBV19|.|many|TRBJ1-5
TGTGCCAGTATGGACCTAACGTACAATCAGCCCCAGCATTTT
CASMDLTYNQPQHF
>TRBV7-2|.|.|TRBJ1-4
TGTGACAGCAGCTTAGGTCCAGGGTGCGCAGAAAACCTGTTTTTT
CDSSLGPGCAENLFF
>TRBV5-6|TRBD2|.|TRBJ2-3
TGTGCCAGCAGCTTGGAAGGCGGGGGGAAATCGACAGATACGCAGTATTTT
CASSLEGGGKSTDTQYF
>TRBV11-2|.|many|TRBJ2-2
TGTGCCAGCAGCTTACAATTCGGTACAGGGTGGGCCACCGGGGAGCTGTTTTTT
CASSLQFGTGWATGELFF
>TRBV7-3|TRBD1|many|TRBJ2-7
TGTGCCAGCAGCTCATTGACAGGGAGCTCCTACGAGCAGTACTTC
CASSSLTGSSYEQYF
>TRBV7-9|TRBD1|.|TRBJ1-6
TGTGCCAGCAGCCTGACAGGGTTGAATTCACCCCTCCACTTT
CASSLTGLNSPLHF
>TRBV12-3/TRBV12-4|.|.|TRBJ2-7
TGTGCCAGCAGTTTAGCGCTAAATTCCTACGAGCAGTACTTC
CASSLALNSYEQYF
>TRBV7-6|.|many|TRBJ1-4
TGTGCCAGCAGTTCAGACGGGGATGAAAAACTGTTTTTT
CASSSDGDEKLFF
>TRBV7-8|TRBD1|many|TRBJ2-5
TGTGCCAGCAGCTGGGGGGACAGGGTGTACCAAGAGACCCAGTACTTC
CASSWGDRVYQETQYF
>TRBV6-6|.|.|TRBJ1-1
TGTGCCAGTCCGGAGGGGACGAAAGCTTTCTTT
CASPEGTKAFF
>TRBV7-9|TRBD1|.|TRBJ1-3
TGTGCCAGCAGCCCGGGGGACAGTTTTTACTCTGGAAACACCATATATTTT
CASSPGDSFYSGNTIYF
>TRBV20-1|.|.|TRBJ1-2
TGCAGTGCTAGAGGAGGAGGACGGAAGCCTGACTATGGCTACACCTTC
CSARGGGRKPDYGYTF
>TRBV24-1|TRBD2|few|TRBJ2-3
TGTGCCACCAGACCAGCTAGCGGACTCACAGATACGCAGTATTTT
CATRPASGLTDTQYF